One and the same sample provided the 13 T cell receptor beta chains below, sequenced in a study of cytomegalovirus exposure and HLA in healthy donors. 13 Jbeta primers and 60 Vbeta primers were used for the PCR. This table comes from immunoSEQ multiplex PCR, and its TCRdb copy is limited to in-frame clones, with some not included. Among some 40,000 clones listed, around 53% were seen once. What was sequenced was PBMCs. The origin of the receptors is a woman in her thirties or forties in good health and CMV-seropositive.

The chain combines TRBV7-6 with TRBJ1-6; 11 nucleotides match TRBD1. The CDR3 is 15 amino acids. J lost 10 bases, V lost 1 base, and 3 bases had no gene match. Germline loops: CDR1 SGHVS, CDR2 FNYEAQ. CDR3 residues: CASSLGTGGESPLHF. The CDR3 coding sequence is TGTGCCAGCAGCTTAGGGACAGGGGGCGAATCACCCCTCCACTTT.

The table lists this clone with a few counts. The chain carries TRBV2 and TRBJ2-7, with TRBD2 identical over 7 bases. The CDR3 extends over 16 amino acids. Losses at the gene ends were 3 bases for V and 6 bases for J; bases not matched to a gene: 14. Looked up from germline, CDR1 is SNHLY and CDR2 is FYNNEI. The CDR3 here is CASSDSGRRAGVEQYF. In DNA, the CDR3 is TGTGCCAGCAGTGATTCTGGCCGCCGTGCGGGGGTCGAGCAGTACTTC.

About this clone: Distinct nucleotide sequences in the sample also encode this CDR3. The chain employs TRBV6-6 and TRBJ2-3, with D perhaps matching TRBD2 (6 bases). Per germline, CDR1 MNHNY and CDR2 SVGAGI (reference sequence). This CDR3 spans 15 amino acids. Trimming shortened V by 6 bases and J by 4 bases, and 17 bases separated the two germline ends. The CDR3 DNA follows: TGTGCCAGCAGAGCAACGGGGGAGTTTGCAGATACGCAGTATTTT. It yields the protein CASRATGEFADTQYF.

The gene calls are TRBV11-2 and TRBJ2-1; D perhaps matches TRBD1 (6 bases). V shed 1 base and J shed 0 bases, with 10 bases lying between them. The CDR3 totals 16 residues. CDR1 and CDR2 (germline): SGHAT, FQNNGV. The CDR3 sequence is CASSLVKGVSYNEQFF. The DNA of the CDR3 is TGTGCCAGCAGCTTAGTTAAGGGGGTCTCCTACAATGAGCAGTTCTTC. Supplemented by reference TRBV11-2 and TRBJ2-1, the full variable domain reads EAGVAQSPRYKIIEKRQSVAFWCNPISGHATLYWYQQILGQGPKLLIQFQNNGVVDDSQLPKDRFSAERLKGVDSTLKIQPAKLEDSAVYLCASSLVKGVSYNEQFFGPGTRLTVL.

The J gene is TRBJ2-7, the V gene TRBV2; tentatively, D is TRBD1 (6 bases). Trimming stripped 6 bases from V and 4 bases from J, with 16 bases between. The CDR3 sequence is 14 residues long. Germline CDR1 SNHLY, CDR2 FYNNEI. This CDR3 reads CASRLLAGVYEQYF. The CDR3 DNA is TGTGCCAGCAGGCTCCTGGCAGGGGTGTACGAGCAGTACTTC.

V usage is TRBV7-9 and J usage is TRBJ2-1; 8 bases line up with TRBD2. Germline V gene lookup returns CDR1 SEHNR and CDR2 FQNEAQ (reference sequence). Losses at the gene ends were 1 base for V and 8 bases for J; bases not matched to a gene: 13. This CDR3 has 17 residues. This CDR3 is CASSLGQRGGPGDEQFF. DNA for the CDR3: TGTGCCAGCAGCTTAGGCCAACGGGGGGGGCCAGGCGATGAGCAGTTCTTC.

The V call is TRBV6-1, the J call TRBJ2-5; D uncertain. Trimming shortened V by 3 bases and J by 4 bases, and 6 bases separated the two germline ends. Germline V gene lookup returns CDR1 MNHNS and CDR2 SASEGT. This CDR3 spans 12 amino acids. In nucleotides, the CDR3 is TGTGCCAGCAGTGACAGAGGAGAGACCCAGTACTTC. Translated: CASSDRGETQYF.

The chain carries TRBV11-3 and TRBJ2-1, with 9 positions matching TRBD1. The CDR3 covers 15 residues. Germline CDR1 is SGHNT and CDR2 is YENEEA. The V and J ends lost 4 bases and 3 bases, in that order; junction bases with no gene match: 4. CDR3 region: CASSSGQGSYNEQFF. For the CDR3, the DNA is TGTGCCAGCAGCTCGGGACAGGGAAGCTACAATGAGCAGTTCTTC.

The chain recombines TRBV4-2 with TRBJ1-5, with D possibly matching TRBD1 (5 bases). The CDR3 length is 17 residues. Germline V lookup: CDR1 LGHNA, CDR2 YNFKEQ. Between the trimmed V and J ends, which lost 4 bases and 1 base, there was a span of 17 bases. The CDR3 region is CASSPLSGGRSNQPQHF. The CDR3 DNA reads TGTGCCAGCAGCCCCTTAAGCGGGGGGAGGAGCAATCAGCCCCAGCATTTT.

The V call is TRBV11-2, the J call TRBJ1-2; TRBD1 agrees at 7 bases. With 5 bases clipped from V and 4 bases from J, the junction kept 4 bases outside the gene matches. The CDR3 sequence is 13 residues long. Germline CDR1 reads SGHAT; CDR2 reads FQNNGV. CDR3 sequence (DNA): TGTGCCAGCAGCCAAGACAGGGTCTATGGCTACACCTTC. Protein: CASSQDRVYGYTF.

This chain joins TRBV6-1 and TRBJ1-5; 7 nucleotides agree with TRBD1. The CDR3 runs to 15 residues. Looked up from germline, CDR1 is MNHNS and CDR2 is SASEGT. V dropped 7 bases and J dropped 2; count of bases not matched to a gene: 8. DNA for the CDR3: TGTGCCAGCACCTGGACAGGATCCCGCAATCAGCCCCAGCATTTT. Amino acids: CASTWTGSRNQPQHF.

This clone was detected only a few times. This chain connects TRBV4-1 to TRBJ2-1; possible D gene TRBD1, 5 bases. There are 14 residues in the CDR3. Germline V CDR1 and CDR2: MGHRA, YSYEKL. Trimming left V 4 bases short and J 5 bases short, with 12 bases between. The CDR3 here is CASSLNRTHNEQFF. The CDR3 DNA is TGCGCCAGCAGCCTTAACAGGACCCACAATGAGCAGTTCTTC.

This clone appeared a few times. The chain links TRBV30 to TRBJ2-7; tentatively, D is TRBD2 (7 bases). CDR3 length equals 16 residues. V lost 0 bases to trimming and J lost 7 bases, with 22 bases between them. Looked up from germline, CDR1 is GTSNPN and CDR2 is SVGIG (reference sequence). Here the CDR3 reads CAWSVTPGEGPGEQYF. The DNA of the CDR3 is TGTGCCTGGAGTGTAACGCCAGGGGAGGGGCCGGGAGAGCAGTACTTC.